This TCR beta chain is from a study of cytomegalovirus exposure and HLA in healthy donors. This clone was observed a single time. Generated by immunoSEQ multiplex PCR, the TCRdb table keeps only in-frame clones and is missing some. The data contain about 150,000 clones, around 89% of them seen just once; the ten biggest clones take up around 3%. CDR1 SGHTA and CDR2 FQGNSA come from the germline V gene. CDR3 length: 17 residues. The ends were cut back, 4 bases at V and 0 bases at J, with 16 bases in the middle. The TCR comes from a man aged 18 to 30 in good health and CMV-seronegative. Sequencing was performed on PBMCs. The genes are TRBV7-2 and TRBJ2-1, with D possibly being TRBD1 (5 bases). DNA for the CDR3: TGTGCCAGCAGCTCAGGGCTACCGTACAGCTCCTACAATGAGCAGTTCTTC. It yields the protein CASSSGLPYSSYNEQFF.